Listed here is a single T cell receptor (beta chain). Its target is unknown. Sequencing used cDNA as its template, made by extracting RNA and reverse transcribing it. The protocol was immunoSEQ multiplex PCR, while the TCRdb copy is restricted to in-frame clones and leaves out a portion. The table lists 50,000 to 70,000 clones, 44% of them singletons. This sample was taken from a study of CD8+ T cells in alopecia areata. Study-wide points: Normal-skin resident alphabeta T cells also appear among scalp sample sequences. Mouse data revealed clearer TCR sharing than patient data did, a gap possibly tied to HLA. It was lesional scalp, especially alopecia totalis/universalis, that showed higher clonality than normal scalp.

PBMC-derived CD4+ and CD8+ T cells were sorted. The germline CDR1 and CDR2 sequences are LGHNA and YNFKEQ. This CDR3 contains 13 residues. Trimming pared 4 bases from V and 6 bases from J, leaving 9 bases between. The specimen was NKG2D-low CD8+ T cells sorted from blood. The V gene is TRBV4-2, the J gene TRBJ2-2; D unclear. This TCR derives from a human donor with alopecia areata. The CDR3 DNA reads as TGTGCCAGCAGCCCGAATGCCGCCGGGGAGCTGTTTTTT. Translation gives CASSPNAAGELFF.